This is a list of T cell receptor beta chains from one sample in a study of blood T cell repertoires in COVID-19. Produced via immunoSEQ multiplex PCR; TCRdb's table is partial and in-frame only. The repertoire consists of 97,000 or so clones, with 65% to 90% occurring once and the leading ten covering roughly 11%. The sequenced material came from peripheral blood. The receptors derive from a man between 70 and 80 years old with active or convalescent COVID-19. Each CDR3 is given with its conserved first and last residue. A D gene is named only where the DNA matches it firmly. Rows give clone size only sometimes, using once, few, many, or a class for an expanded clone.

clone size	J gene	V gene	D gene	CDR3 DNA	CDR3 protein
few	TRBJ2-7	TRBV12-3/TRBV12-4	.	TGTGCCAGCAACCAGGGCCAGGTTGGCGAGCAGTACTTC	CASNQGQVGEQYF
once	TRBJ1-2	TRBV12-5	TRBD1	TGTGCTAGTGGTTTGGTGGGACAGAACTATGGCTACACCTTC	CASGLVGQNYGYTF
.	TRBJ1-2	TRBV3-1/TRBV3-2	TRBD1	TGTGCCAGCACCTCGGGACAGGGGAAATATGGCTACACCTTC	CASTSGQGKYGYTF
.	TRBJ2-5	TRBV10-1	TRBD1	TGCGCCAGCGGGACAGGGGCGACCCAGTACTTC	CASGTGATQYF
.	TRBJ2-1	TRBV13	.	TGTGCCAGCAGCTTGGATGAGGGACTTTCCTACAATGAGCAGTTCTTC	CASSLDEGLSYNEQFF
.	TRBJ2-2	TRBV6-5	TRBD1	TGTGCCAGCAGTCGACAGGGATCCCTGACCGGGGAGCTGTTTTTT	CASSRQGSLTGELFF
.	TRBJ2-1	TRBV18	.	TGTGCCAGCTCACCACTGGCAGGGCCCCTTGGACAGTTCTTC	CASSPLAGPLGQFF
few	TRBJ1-4	TRBV7-2	TRBD1	TGTGCCAGCAGCCCAGGGGGCGCGAATGAAAAACTGTTTTTT	CASSPGGANEKLFF
.	TRBJ2-5	TRBV6-4	TRBD1	TGTGCCAGCAGCCCGACAGGGGGCGGGGAGACCCAGTACTTC	CASSPTGGGETQYF
.	TRBJ2-7	TRBV5-1	TRBD1	TGCGCCAGCAGCACCGGACAGGGGCTAGTCGACGAGCAGTACTTC	CASSTGQGLVDEQYF
.	TRBJ2-1	TRBV7-9	.	TGTGCCAGCAGCTTCCCCCGCTCGGGGTTAAGCTCCTACAATGAGCAGTTCTTC	CASSFPRSGLSSYNEQFF
once	TRBJ2-3	TRBV2	.	TGTGCCAGCAGGAGGACAGAAGGGAGTCGGGCAGATACGCAGTATTTT	CASRRTEGSRADTQYF
.	TRBJ1-4	TRBV7-9	.	TGTGCCAGCAGCTTGCGAGAGATTAATGAAAAACTGTTTTTT	CASSLREINEKLFF
.	TRBJ2-3	TRBV5-1	.	TGCGCCAGCAGCTTGGCCGCAGATACGCAGTATTTT	CASSLAADTQYF
.	TRBJ2-7	TRBV5-1	.	TGCGCCAGCAGCTTGCCAGGAATGGGCGAGCAGTACTTC	CASSLPGMGEQYF
.	TRBJ1-6	TRBV6-2/TRBV6-3	TRBD1	TGTGCCAGCAGCTGGGACAGGGTAGATTCACCCCTCCACTTT	CASSWDRVDSPLHF
few	TRBJ2-5	TRBV19	TRBD2	TGTGCCAGTAGTAGCGGGGGGGCTGGAGAGACCCAGTACTTC	CASSSGGAGETQYF
.	TRBJ2-1	TRBV30	.	TGTGCCTGGAAGATCCGAGCAAGCTCCTACAATGAGCAGTTCTTC	CAWKIRASSYNEQFF
.	TRBJ2-7	TRBV6-5	TRBD2	TGTGCCAGCAGGGACATAGCGGGGTCCCACGAGCAGTACTTC	CASRDIAGSHEQYF
once	TRBJ1-1	TRBV11-2	TRBD1	TGTGCCAGCAGCTGGGGACAGGGGAGCACTGAAGCTTTCTTT	CASSWGQGSTEAFF
once	TRBJ1-2	TRBV30	.	TGTGCCTGGAGTGTACGAAACAGGGTTACCTATGGCTACACCTTC	CAWSVRNRVTYGYTF
.	TRBJ1-6	TRBV5-1	TRBD1	TGCGCCAGCAGCTCTGGCAACACAGGGGTTGGTTCACCCCTCCACTTT	CASSSGNTGVGSPLHF
.	TRBJ2-7	TRBV11-2	TRBD1	TGTGCCAGCAGCTTAGCAGGGGGCGGCCTTTACGAGCAGTACTTC	CASSLAGGGLYEQYF
.	TRBJ1-3	TRBV3-1/TRBV3-2	.	TGTGCCAGCAGCCAAGGGGGGGGCAGATTTTCTGGAAACACCATATATTTT	CASSQGGGRFSGNTIYF
few	TRBJ1-2	TRBV7-2	.	TGTGCCAGCAGCTTAGTTGAGGCCTATGGCTACACCTTC	CASSLVEAYGYTF
.	TRBJ1-2	TRBV12-3/TRBV12-4	TRBD1	TGTGCCAGCAGTTTTAGGGGGCATTCGGGCTACACCTTC	CASSFRGHSGYTF
.	TRBJ2-1	TRBV3-1/TRBV3-2	.	TGTGCCAGCAGCCAAACCACGGTGAATGAGCAGTTCTTC	CASSQTTVNEQFF
.	TRBJ2-7	TRBV5-1	.	TGCGCCAGCAGCTCCGGGTTCGGCGACCCTCTCTACGAGCAGTACTTC	CASSSGFGDPLYEQYF
.	TRBJ2-5	TRBV10-1	TRBD2	TGCGCCAGCAGTGATCGTAGCGGGGGGATTGAGACCCAGTACTTC	CASSDRSGGIETQYF
.	TRBJ1-2	TRBV6-5	.	TGTGCCAGCAGTTACAGGAGAATTAACTATGGCTACACCTTC	CASSYRRINYGYTF
.	TRBJ1-2	TRBV7-8	TRBD1	TGTGCCAGCAGCTCCGTACGGGACAGGGGATTGTATGGCTACACCTTC	CASSSVRDRGLYGYTF
.	TRBJ2-5	TRBV5-1	.	TGCGCCAGCAGCTTCGGACAGAAAGAGACCCAGTACTTC	CASSFGQKETQYF
.	TRBJ1-2	TRBV5-4	.	TGTGCCAGCAGCAAGACAGTTTCAGATAACTATGGCTACACCTTC	CASSKTVSDNYGYTF
.	TRBJ1-2	TRBV7-2	.	TGTGCCAGCGAGCTTAATTACAACTATGGCTACACCTTC	CASELNYNYGYTF
.	TRBJ2-1	TRBV11-2	.	TGTGCCAGCAGCGGGGAGGCGGGGGAGCAGTTCTTC	CASSGEAGEQFF